Reported below is one T cell receptor (beta chain). TCRdb keeps only in-frame clones here, not all; method: immunoSEQ multiplex PCR. This table has tens of thousands of clones, about 92% appearing once. CDR1 and CDR2 (germline): SGDLS, YYNGEE. Trimming removed 0 bases from V and 5 bases from J, with 9 bases in between. This CDR3 region has 14 residues. The sample belongs to a study of technical replicates of blood from a few donors. Sequenced sample: T cells isolated from PBMCs. The rearrangement links TRBV9 to TRBJ1-5; possible D gene TRBD1, 5 bases. The sequence was obtained from a human donor in good health. CDR3 in DNA: TGTGCCAGCAGCGTAGGGACAACTCATCAGCCCCAGCATTTT. Its translation: CASSVGTTHQPQHF.